Below, 25 T cell receptor beta chains from the same sample are listed, as sequenced in a study of shared clonotypes between healthy human individuals. Method: immunoSEQ multiplex PCR; TCRdb's copy keeps in-frame clones and lacks some. The sample shows roughly 1 million clones, around 78% of them seen only once. Sequencing input: memory CD4+ T cells from PBMCs. Subset in this sample: CD45RA-negative fraction. These receptors originate from a man aged 18 to 29 in good health. Some clones in this sample may be carry-over from other donors' samples.

The chain combines TRBV28 with TRBJ1-3; D not certain. The germline V gene has CDR1 MDHEN and CDR2 SYDVKM. V was trimmed by 2 bases and J by 0 bases, leaving 11 bases between them. The CDR3 spans 16 residues. The CDR3 DNA reads TGTGCCAGCAGTTTAGCAGTCGAGAGCTCTGGAAACACCATATATTTT. As protein: CASSLAVESSGNTIYF.

V and J are TRBV5-1 and TRBJ1-3, with a possible D match to TRBD1 (6 bases). This CDR3 region has 15 residues. V shed 4 bases and J shed 0 bases, with 11 bases lying between them. Looked up from germline, CDR1 is SGHRS and CDR2 is YFSETQ. Here the CDR3 reads CASSPGQSSGNTIYF. The CDR3 region has the DNA TGCGCCAGCAGCCCCGGACAGAGCTCTGGAAACACCATATATTTT.

About this clone: Within the sample, other DNA sequences also encode this same CDR3. The V and J genes are TRBV30 and TRBJ1-3; 7 bases fit TRBD1. The V gene's germline CDR1 is GTSNPN and CDR2 SVGIG (reference sequence). Trimming took 2 bases from V and 7 from J; bases not matched to a gene: 2. The CDR3 has 12 residues. The CDR3 DNA follows: TGTGCCTGGAGTCTCAGGGGGAACACCATATATTTT. Its translation is CAWSLRGNTIYF.

V and J are TRBV27 and TRBJ1-1; no reliable D call. Trimming shortened V by 5 bases and J by 1 base, and 14 bases separated the two germline ends. Germline lookup yields CDR1 MNHEY and CDR2 SMNVEV (reference sequence). This CDR3 has 15 residues. CDR3 coding DNA: TGTGCCAGCAGTCCTGACCGGCCTAAGAACACTGAAGCTTTCTTT. Protein: CASSPDRPKNTEAFF.

This sequence joins TRBV18 and TRBJ1-2; D gene unclear. Germline CDR1 and CDR2: KGHSH and LQKENI. CDR3 size: 15 residues. With 3 bases removed from V and 2 bases from J, the gap between germline ends came to 13 bases. CDR3 in DNA: TGTGCCAGCTCACCCCCCGGGGTAGGGAACTATGGCTACACCTTC. It is translated as CASSPPGVGNYGYTF.

The rearrangement joins TRBV5-1 to TRBJ2-5; tentatively, D is TRBD1 (5 bases). The CDR3 is 14 residues long. Germline V lookup: CDR1 SGHRS, CDR2 YFSETQ. V was trimmed by 1 base and J by 7 bases, leaving 14 bases between them. The CDR3 spells CASSLLVGEGTQYF. The CDR3 DNA reads as TGCGCCAGCAGCTTGTTGGTAGGGGAAGGGACCCAGTACTTC.

This clone appeared once. The CDR3 protein is CATSTRTGDYEQYF. CDR3 sequence (DNA): TGTGCCACCAGCACCCGGACAGGGGACTACGAGCAGTACTTC. This chain uses TRBV15 with TRBJ2-7, with 9 bases identical to TRBD1. V lost 4 bases to trimming and J lost 3 bases; unmatched junction nucleotides: 4. Germline values: CDR1 LNHNV, CDR2 YYDKDF (reference sequence). The CDR3 sequence is 14 residues long.

The rearrangement uses TRBV28 and TRBJ1-1; D perhaps matches TRBD1 (6 bases). From germline, CDR1 is MDHEN and CDR2 SYDVKM. This CDR3 region has 15 residues. The germline V and J ends were trimmed by 2 bases and 4 bases, with 14 bases remaining between them. The CDR3 sequence is CASSLTTGLATEAFF. CDR3 DNA: TGTGCCAGCAGTTTAACCACAGGGTTGGCCACTGAAGCTTTCTTT. Variable domain in full (rest from reference TRBV28 and TRBJ1-1): DVKVTQSSRYLVKRTGEKVFLECVQDMDHENMFWYRQDPGLGLRLIYFSYDVKMKEKGDIPEGYSVSREKKERFSLILESASTNQTSMYLCASSLTTGLATEAFFGQGTRLTVV.

The rearrangement uses TRBV5-1 and TRBJ2-2; 11 bases map to TRBD2. V lost 0 bases to trimming and J lost 6 bases; unmatched junction nucleotides: 7. This CDR3 has 17 residues. The V gene's germline CDR1 is SGHRS and CDR2 YFSETQ. In nucleotides, the CDR3 is TGCGCCAGCAGCTTGGATAGCGGGAGGGCCGAAGCCGGGGAGCTGTTTTTT. The encoded protein is CASSLDSGRAEAGELFF.

Only a few counts were recorded for this clone. This chain uses TRBV27 with TRBJ1-2; D might be TRBD1 (6 bases). The CDR3 has 13 residues. Trimming removed 3 bases at V and 5 bases at J, with 10 bases between. The germline CDR1 and CDR2 sequences are MNHEY and SMNVEV (reference sequence). The CDR3 region has the DNA TGTGCCAGCAGTTTCAGGGGAAGGTATGGCTACACCTTC. Translating gives CASSFRGRYGYTF.

The J gene is TRBJ1-2, the V gene TRBV20-1; a weak D match, TRBD1 (5 bases). Germline CDR1 DFQATT, CDR2 SNEGSKA (reference sequence). CDR3 size: 10 residues. The V end was cut by 6 bases, the J end by 7 bases, with 9 bases between. DNA of the CDR3: TGCAGTGCGAGGGGCGGTGGCTACACCTTC. Protein sequence: CSARGGGYTF.

Remarks on this clone: Within the sample, other DNA sequences also encode this same CDR3. The V call is TRBV6-5, the J call TRBJ2-7; perhaps TRBD2 as D (5 bases). The CDR3 runs 13 residues. Trimming shortened V by 0 bases and J by 3 bases, and 6 bases separated the two germline ends. Germline lookup yields CDR1 MNHEY and CDR2 SVGAGI. The CDR3 is CASSYSRDYEQYF. Here the CDR3 DNA reads TGTGCCAGCAGTTACTCCCGGGACTACGAGCAGTACTTC.

This sequence joins TRBV18 and TRBJ2-5, with D possibly being TRBD1 or TRBD2 (5 bases each). The CDR3 is 13 amino acids. V shed 6 bases and J shed 9 bases, with 17 bases lying between them. CDR1 is KGHSH, CDR2 LQKENI, per germline. For the CDR3, the DNA is TGTGCCAGCTCCCCCACCAGATGGGACGCCCAGTACTTC. Translated, it gives CASSPTRWDAQYF.

Details on this clone: Other DNA sequences in this sample translate to the same CDR3. The J gene is TRBJ2-5, the V gene TRBV19; 7 positions agree with TRBD1. From germline, CDR1 is LNHDA and CDR2 SQIVND (reference sequence). The CDR3 sequence is 13 residues long. Trimming at V came to 5 bases and at J to 4 bases, leaving 4 bases not matched to a gene. The CDR3, as DNA: TGTGCCAGTAGTCAGAACAGGGGAGAGACCCAGTACTTC. It is translated as CASSQNRGETQYF.

The chain employs TRBV30 and TRBJ2-5; no firm D call. This CDR3 has 16 amino acids. Trimming took 0 bases from V and 2 from J, leaving 16 bases between them. Germline V lookup: CDR1 GTSNPN, CDR2 SVGIG (reference sequence). The CDR3 DNA is TGTGCCTGGAGTGTATATCCCTCCAGTGAGCAAGAGACCCAGTACTTC. It codes for CAWSVYPSSEQETQYF.

The V gene is TRBV7-3, the J gene TRBJ2-7; 11 bases match TRBD1. J lost 3 bases, V lost 2 bases, and 9 bases had no gene match. This CDR3 is built from 17 residues. CDR1 and CDR2 (germline): SGHTA, FQGTGA. The CDR3 reads CASSLAWTGGRNYEQYF. For the CDR3, the DNA is TGTGCCAGCAGCTTAGCCTGGACAGGGGGCCGTAACTACGAGCAGTACTTC.

This sequence joins TRBV5-1 and TRBJ2-2; D is perhaps TRBD1 or TRBD2 (5 bases each). Trimming stripped 4 bases from V and 0 bases from J, with 13 bases between. Germline V gives CDR1 SGHRS, CDR2 YFSETQ. The CDR3 consists of 16 residues. CDR3 sequence (DNA): TGCGCCAGCAGCGGGGGTGGGATATCGAACACCGGGGAGCTGTTTTTT. Its translation is CASSGGGISNTGELFF.

The chain has TRBV28 and TRBJ1-1; D gene unclear. V was pared by 3 bases and J by 11 bases, with 10 bases between. Per the germline V gene, CDR1 is MDHEN and CDR2 is SYDVKM. The CDR3 extends over 11 amino acids. CDR3 loop: CASSFVAGAFF. DNA of the CDR3: TGTGCCAGCAGTTTCGTCGCGGGGGCTTTCTTT.

This chain joins TRBV7-6 and TRBJ2-7, with D perhaps matching TRBD1 or TRBD2 (5 bases each). Deletions cut 4 bases from V and 3 bases from J, with 10 bases between. Per the germline V gene, CDR1 is SGHVS and CDR2 is FNYEAQ. The CDR3 runs 13 residues. CDR3 loop: CASSSRDVYEQYF. DNA of the CDR3: TGTGCCAGCAGCTCCCGGGACGTCTACGAGCAGTACTTC. The full variable domain, completed using reference TRBV7-6 and TRBJ2-7, is GAGVSQSPRYKVTKRGQDVALRCDPISGHVSLYWYRQALGQGPEFLTYFNYEAQQDKSGLPNDRFSAERPEGSISTLTIQRTEQRDSAMYRCASSSRDVYEQYFGPGTRLTVT.

This chain connects TRBV18 to TRBJ1-2, with D perhaps matching TRBD1 (5 bases). CDR1 and CDR2 (germline): KGHSH, LQKENI. The V gene lost 6 bases and the J gene lost 7 bases, with 18 bases spanning the gap. The CDR3 has 14 residues. For the CDR3, the DNA is TGTGCCAGCTCGCCTGGGGGTCCTCACGGTGGCTACACCTTC. It yields the protein CASSPGGPHGGYTF.

This clone is a singleton in its sample. The chain employs TRBV11-2 and TRBJ2-2; no clear D. The CDR3 runs to 12 residues. The ends were cut back, 5 bases at V and 7 bases at J, with 8 bases in the middle. Germline V gene sequence: CDR1 SGHAT, CDR2 FQNNGV. CDR3 amino acids: CASSAWNGELFF. The CDR3 nucleotides read TGTGCCAGCAGCGCCTGGAACGGGGAGCTGTTTTTT. Filled out from reference TRBV11-2 and TRBJ2-2, the complete variable domain reads EAGVAQSPRYKIIEKRQSVAFWCNPISGHATLYWYQQILGQGPKLLIQFQNNGVVDDSQLPKDRFSAERLKGVDSTLKIQPAKLEDSAVYLCASSAWNGELFFGEGSRLTVL.

This CDR3 is CASSSRVARDTQYF. The CDR3 DNA sequence: TGTGCCAGCAGCTCTAGGGTTGCGAGAGATACGCAGTATTTT. The J gene is TRBJ2-3, the V gene TRBV7-2; no clear D. CDR1 and CDR2 from the germline V gene are SGHTA and FQGNSA. The V end was cut by 4 bases, the J end by 5 bases, with 13 bases between. This CDR3 contains 14 residues.

The chain carries TRBV12-5 and TRBJ1-1, with D tentatively TRBD1 (5 bases). The CDR3 is 13 residues long. The V end lost 7 bases, the J end lost 1 base, and 10 bases lay between the germline ends. Per germline, CDR1 LGHNT and CDR2 FRNRAP. The CDR3 is CASALTENTEAFF. CDR3 DNA: TGTGCTAGTGCCTTGACAGAGAACACTGAAGCTTTCTTT. Together with reference TRBV12-5 and TRBJ1-1, the CDR3 gives the full variable domain: DARVTQTPRHKVTEMGQEVTMRCQPILGHNTVFWYRQTMMQGLELLAYFRNRAPLDDSGMPKDRFSAEMPDATLATLKIQPSEPRDSAVYFCASALTENTEAFFGQGTRLTVV.

This clone has a handful of counts. The chain recombines TRBV30 with TRBJ1-1, with a weak D call TRBD1 (6 bases). The CDR3 contains 12 residues. Trimming took off 2 bases at V and 8 bases at J, with 12 bases between the two ends. Germline CDR1 and CDR2: GTSNPN and SVGIG (reference sequence). As DNA, the CDR3 is TGTGCCTGGAGTTTGGACAGCCAAGAAGCTTTCTTT. This translates into CAWSLDSQEAFF. The full variable domain, completed using reference TRBV30 and TRBJ1-1, is SQTIHQWPATLVQPVGSPLSLECTVEGTSNPNLYWYRQAAGRGLQLLFYSVGIGQISSEVPQNLSASRPQDRQFILSSKKLLLSDSGFYLCAWSLDSQEAFFGQGTRLTVV.

This chain joins TRBV21-1 and TRBJ2-1; TRBD2 is the table's D call and was not checked against the DNA. TRBV21-1 has pseudogene status. This CDR3 region has 13 residues. CDR3 region: CASSQWGVNEQFF. In DNA form, the CDR3 reads TGTGCCAGCAGCCAATGGGGAGTCAATGAGCAGTTCTTC.